Listed below are T cell receptor beta chains from one sample, sequenced in a study of T cells in Graves' hyperthyroidism and ophthalmopathy. Each CDR3 protein gets one entry after TCRdb re-called the multiplex PCR reads with MiXCR. The sample includes under 700,000 distinct CDR3 sequences, 16% of them seen just once. Material: blood. These receptors all come from a young woman with Graves' hyperthyroidism. Each CDR3 is given with its conserved first and last residue. D genes are given only for firm matches. Size is stated for part of the rows, as once, few or many counts, or as a class when the clone is expanded.

clone_size,j_call,d_call,cdr3_length,v_call,cdr3_nt,cdr3_aa
many,TRBJ2-3,.,16,TRBV28,TGTGCCAGCACCACTCTCGGGAGCCCCGACACAGATACGCAGTATTTT,CASTTLGSPDTDTQYF
few,TRBJ2-7,.,14,TRBV5-1,TGCGCCAGCAGCTTGGAGCGGGCCAACTACGAGCAGTACTTC,CASSLERANYEQYF
few,TRBJ2-7,TRBD2,15,TRBV2,TGTGCCAGCAGTGGGACTAGTGGGAACCCCTACGAGCAGTACTTC,CASSGTSGNPYEQYF
many,TRBJ2-3,.,16,TRBV5-1,TGCGCCAGCAGCTTGGCCACATCGGGAAACACAGATACGCAGTATTTT,CASSLATSGNTDTQYF
few,TRBJ1-5,.,12,TRBV20-1,TGCAGTGCTTCCGGGACGCATCAGCCCCAGCATTTT,CSASGTHQPQHF
.,TRBJ2-7,TRBD1,15,TRBV7-8,TGTGCCAGCAGCGACGGGACAGGGGGCTCGTACGAGCAGTACTTC,CASSDGTGGSYEQYF
once,TRBJ1-6,.,13,TRBV15,TGTGCCACCAGCAGGGCAGTACTTTCACCCCTCCACTTT,CATSRAVLSPLHF
.,TRBJ2-6,.,18,TRBV5-8,TGTGCCAGCAGCTTGGGGGTAGCCCCAAACTCTGGGGCCAACGTCCTGACTTTC,CASSLGVAPNSGANVLTF
.,TRBJ1-6,TRBD1,16,TRBV4-3,TGCGCCAGCAGCCAAGACAGGGGGCGGTATAATTCACCCCTCCACTTT,CASSQDRGRYNSPLHF
many,TRBJ2-3,TRBD1,13,TRBV2,TGTGCCAGCGGGACAGGGGCCACAGATACGCAGTATTTT,CASGTGATDTQYF
many,TRBJ1-1,TRBD1,14,TRBV11-2,TGTGCCAGCAGCACAGGGGCGCGGAGCACTGAAGCTTTCTTT,CASSTGARSTEAFF
many,TRBJ2-5,TRBD1,14,TRBV6-5,TGTGCCAGCAGTTACTCCTCCGGGACAGGTATCCAGTACTTC,CASSYSSGTGIQYF
few,TRBJ2-5,TRBD2,17,TRBV3-1,TGTGCCAGCAGCCAACCGGAGAGCGGGGCCGCACAAGAGACCCAGTACTTC,CASSQPESGAAQETQYF
many,TRBJ1-5,.,15,TRBV2,TGTGCCAGCAGTGAAGCGCAAACAGTCAATCAGCCCCAGCATTTT,CASSEAQTVNQPQHF
.,TRBJ2-1,.,14,TRBV29-1,TGCAGCGTTGGACCTGGGGGAACGAGTAATGAGCAGTTCTTC,CSVGPGGTSNEQFF
many,TRBJ2-2,.,15,TRBV12-3/TRBV12-4,TGTGCCAGCAGTTTACTGGGGGCTAAAACCGGGGAGCTGTTTTTT,CASSLLGAKTGELFF
many,TRBJ2-7,.,14,TRBV5-1,TGCGCCAGCAGCTCCGGGACACACCCCTACGAGCAGTACTTC,CASSSGTHPYEQYF
few,TRBJ2-5,TRBD2,15,TRBV6-2/TRBV6-3,TGTGCCAGCAGTTACGCTGACGGGGGGGCAGAGACCCAGTACTTC,CASSYADGGAETQYF
.,TRBJ2-5,TRBD1,15,TRBV18,TGTGCCAGCTCACTACCGACAGGGGCCGCGGAGACCCAGTACTTC,CASSLPTGAAETQYF
many,TRBJ2-1,.,14,TRBV2,TGTGCCAGCAGTGAAGGGGGGCCAGGAGGGGAGCAGTTCTTC,CASSEGGPGGEQFF
few,TRBJ1-3,TRBD1,15,TRBV5-1,TGCGCCAGCAGCGGTGGGACAGGGGCTGGAAACACCATATATTTT,CASSGGTGAGNTIYF
few,TRBJ1-1,TRBD1,14,TRBV29-1,TGCAGCGCTGTGGGGGGACAGGGTGGCACTGAAGCTTTCTTT,CSAVGGQGGTEAFF